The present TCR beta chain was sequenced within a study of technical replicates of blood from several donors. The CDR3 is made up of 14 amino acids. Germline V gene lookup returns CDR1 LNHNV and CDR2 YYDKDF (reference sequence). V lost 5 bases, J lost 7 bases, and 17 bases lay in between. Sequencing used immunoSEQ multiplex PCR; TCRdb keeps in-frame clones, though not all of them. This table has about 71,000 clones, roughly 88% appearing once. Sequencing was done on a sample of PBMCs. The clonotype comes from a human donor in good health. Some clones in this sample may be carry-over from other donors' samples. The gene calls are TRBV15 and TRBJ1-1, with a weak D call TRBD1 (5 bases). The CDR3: CATSSGEWQGEAFF. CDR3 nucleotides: TGTGCCACCAGCTCGGGAGAGTGGCAGGGTGAAGCTTTCTTT.